This passage covers 2 T cell receptor beta chains from one sample sequenced in a study of T cell responses to AZD1222 COVID-19 vaccine. Using immunoSEQ multiplex PCR, the repertoire was profiled, and TCRdb retains in-frame clones only, with some absent. The sample has roughly 150,000 clones; approximately 89% are singletons. The material was peripheral blood, obtained on day 0 of MenACWY control vaccination. The receptors originated from an adult in good health.

This chain uses TRBV28 with TRBJ2-7; TRBD1 matches 7 bases. Germline loops: CDR1 MDHEN, CDR2 SYDVKM. The trim removed 3 bases at V and 0 bases at J, leaving 11 bases unmatched. CDR3 size: 17 residues. CDR3: CASSFPIRQGLSYEQYF. CDR3 nucleotide sequence: TGTGCCAGCAGTTTTCCCATAAGACAGGGCCTCTCCTACGAGCAGTACTTC.

The chain uses TRBV7-3 and TRBJ2-2, with D possibly matching TRBD2 (5 bases). Looked up from germline, CDR1 is SGHTA and CDR2 is FQGTGA. Trimming removed 0 bases at V and 1 base at J, with 6 bases between. The CDR3 totals 15 residues. The CDR3 protein is CASSLTRENTGELFF. In nucleotides, the CDR3 is TGTGCCAGCAGCTTAACCCGGGAGAACACCGGGGAGCTGTTTTTT. The full variable domain, with the rest looked up from reference TRBV7-3 and TRBJ2-2, is GAGVSQTPSNKVTEKGKYVELRCDPISGHTALYWYRQSLGQGPEFLIYFQGTGAADDSGLPNDRFFAVRPEGSVSTLKIQRTERGDSAVYLCASSLTRENTGELFFGEGSRLTVL.